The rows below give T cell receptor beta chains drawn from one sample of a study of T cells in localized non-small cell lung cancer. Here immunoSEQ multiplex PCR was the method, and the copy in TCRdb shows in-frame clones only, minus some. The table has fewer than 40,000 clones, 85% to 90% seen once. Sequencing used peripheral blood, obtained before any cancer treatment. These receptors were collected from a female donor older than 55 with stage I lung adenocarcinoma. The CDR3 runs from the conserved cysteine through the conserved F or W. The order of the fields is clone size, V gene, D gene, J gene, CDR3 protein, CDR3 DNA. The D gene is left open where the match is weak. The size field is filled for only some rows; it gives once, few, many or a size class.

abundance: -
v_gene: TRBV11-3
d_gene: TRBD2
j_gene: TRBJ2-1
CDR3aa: CASSPLAGGPDYNEQFF
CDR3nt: TGTGCCAGCAGCCCCCTGGCGGGAGGGCCCGATTACAATGAGCAGTTCTTC

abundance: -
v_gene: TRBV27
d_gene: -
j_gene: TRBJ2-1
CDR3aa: CASSFRQSGGWGEQFF
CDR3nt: TGTGCCAGCAGTTTCCGCCAGTCTGGAGGTTGGGGTGAGCAGTTCTTC

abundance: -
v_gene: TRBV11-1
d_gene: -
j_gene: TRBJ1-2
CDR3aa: CASSLGRNYGYTF
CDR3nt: TGTGCCAGCAGCTTAGGCCGGAACTATGGCTACACCTTC

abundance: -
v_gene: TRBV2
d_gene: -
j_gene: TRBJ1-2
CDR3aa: CASSDLVFIGDEAGYTF
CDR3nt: TGTGCCAGCAGTGACTTGGTCTTCATAGGGGATGAGGCTGGCTACACCTTC

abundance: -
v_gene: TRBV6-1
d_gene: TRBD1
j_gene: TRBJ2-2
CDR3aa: CASSDTAGGTGELFF
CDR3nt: TGTGCCAGCAGTGATACGGCAGGGGGTACCGGGGAGCTGTTTTTT

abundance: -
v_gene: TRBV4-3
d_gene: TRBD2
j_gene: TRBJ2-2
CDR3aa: CASSQETGLASFGELFF
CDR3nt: TGCGCCAGCAGCCAAGAGACGGGACTAGCGTCTTTCGGGGAGCTGTTTTTT

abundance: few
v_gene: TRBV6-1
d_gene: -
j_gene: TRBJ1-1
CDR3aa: CASSEYGRAGGTEAFF
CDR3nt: TGTGCCAGCAGTGAATACGGGCGGGCGGGGGGCACTGAAGCTTTCTTT

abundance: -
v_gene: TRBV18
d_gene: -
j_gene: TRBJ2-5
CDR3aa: CASSPNSGVGQETQYF
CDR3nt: TGTGCCAGCTCACCAAACTCAGGGGTGGGCCAAGAGACCCAGTACTTC

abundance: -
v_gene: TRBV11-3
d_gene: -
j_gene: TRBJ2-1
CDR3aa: CASRKGEYGHAENEQFF
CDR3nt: TGTGCCAGCAGGAAGGGAGAGTATGGACACGCAGAAAATGAGCAGTTCTTC

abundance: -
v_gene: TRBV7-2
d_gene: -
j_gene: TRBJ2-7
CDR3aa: CASSPRQPVYEQYF
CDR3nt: TGTGCCAGCAGCCCCCGACAGCCAGTCTACGAGCAGTACTTC

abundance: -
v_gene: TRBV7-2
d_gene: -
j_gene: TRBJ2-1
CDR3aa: CASSLARTGEQFF
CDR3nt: TGTGCCAGCAGCTTAGCGCGGACTGGTGAGCAGTTCTTC

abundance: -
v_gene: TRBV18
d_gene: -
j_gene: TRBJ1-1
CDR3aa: CASSLQPGRANTEAFF
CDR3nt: TGTGCCAGCTCTCTGCAACCCGGGAGAGCGAACACTGAAGCTTTCTTT

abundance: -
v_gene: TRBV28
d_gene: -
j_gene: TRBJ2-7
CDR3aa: CASSSGLLGQYF
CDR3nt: TGTGCCAGCAGCTCAGGACTACTAGGGCAGTACTTC

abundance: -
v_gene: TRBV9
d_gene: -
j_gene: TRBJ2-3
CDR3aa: CASSVAGKDTQYF
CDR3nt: TGTGCCAGCAGCGTAGCTGGGAAAGATACGCAGTATTTT

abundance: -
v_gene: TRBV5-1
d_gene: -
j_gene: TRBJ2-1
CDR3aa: CASSLGGTNRQYNEQFF
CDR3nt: TGCGCCAGCAGCTTGGGAGGGACGAACCGTCAATACAATGAGCAGTTCTTC

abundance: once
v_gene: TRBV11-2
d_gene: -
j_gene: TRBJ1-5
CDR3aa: CASSLGQSNQPQHF
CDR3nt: TGTGCCAGCAGCTTAGGCCAGAGCAATCAGCCCCAGCATTTT

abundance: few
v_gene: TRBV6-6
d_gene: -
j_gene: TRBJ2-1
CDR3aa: CASSKGYNEQFF
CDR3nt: TGTGCCAGCAGCAAAGGGTACAATGAGCAGTTCTTC

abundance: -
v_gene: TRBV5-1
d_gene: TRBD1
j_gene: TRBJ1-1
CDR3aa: CASSSGRTGNTEAFF
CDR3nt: TGCGCCAGCAGCTCCGGTAGGACAGGGAACACTGAAGCTTTCTTT

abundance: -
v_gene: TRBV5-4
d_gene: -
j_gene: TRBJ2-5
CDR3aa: CASSLDRQETQYF
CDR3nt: TGTGCCAGCAGCTTGGATCGTCAAGAGACCCAGTACTTC

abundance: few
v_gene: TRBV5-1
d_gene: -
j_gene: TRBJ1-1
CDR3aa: CASSLVGRNTEAFF
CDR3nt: TGCGCCAGCAGCTTGGTCGGGAGGAACACTGAAGCTTTCTTT

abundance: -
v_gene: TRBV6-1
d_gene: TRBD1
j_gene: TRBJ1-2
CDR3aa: CASSEGFMTGYSSGYTF
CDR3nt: TGTGCCAGCAGTGAAGGCTTTATGACAGGGTATAGTAGTGGCTACACCTTC

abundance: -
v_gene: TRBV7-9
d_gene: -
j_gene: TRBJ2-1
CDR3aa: CASRDGSSYNEQFF
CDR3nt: TGTGCCAGCAGGGACGGCAGCTCCTACAATGAGCAGTTCTTC